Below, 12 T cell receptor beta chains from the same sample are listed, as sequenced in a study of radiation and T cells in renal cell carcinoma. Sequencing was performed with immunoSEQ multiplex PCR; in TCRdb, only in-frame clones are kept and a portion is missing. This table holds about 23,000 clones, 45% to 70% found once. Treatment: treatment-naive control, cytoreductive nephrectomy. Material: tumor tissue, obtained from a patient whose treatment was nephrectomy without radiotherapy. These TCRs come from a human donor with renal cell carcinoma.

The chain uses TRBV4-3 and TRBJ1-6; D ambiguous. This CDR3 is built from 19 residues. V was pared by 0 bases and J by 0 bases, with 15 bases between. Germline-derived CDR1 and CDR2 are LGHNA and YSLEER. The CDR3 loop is CASSQEAASQFSYNSPLHF. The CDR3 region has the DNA TGCGCCAGCAGCCAAGAGGCCGCGAGCCAATTCTCCTATAATTCACCCCTCCACTTT.

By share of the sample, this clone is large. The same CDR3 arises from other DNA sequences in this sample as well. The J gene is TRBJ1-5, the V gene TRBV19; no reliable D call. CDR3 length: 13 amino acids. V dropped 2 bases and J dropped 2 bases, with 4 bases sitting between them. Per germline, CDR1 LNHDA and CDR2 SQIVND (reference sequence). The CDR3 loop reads CASSIIGNQPQHF. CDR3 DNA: TGTGCCAGTAGTATAATAGGCAATCAGCCCCAGCATTTT.

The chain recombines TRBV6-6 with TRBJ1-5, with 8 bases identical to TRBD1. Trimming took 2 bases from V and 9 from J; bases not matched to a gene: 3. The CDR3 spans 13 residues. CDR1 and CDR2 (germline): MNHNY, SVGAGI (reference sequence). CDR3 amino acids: CASSYPGQGPQHF. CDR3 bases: TGTGCCAGCAGTTACCCAGGACAGGGGCCCCAGCATTTT.

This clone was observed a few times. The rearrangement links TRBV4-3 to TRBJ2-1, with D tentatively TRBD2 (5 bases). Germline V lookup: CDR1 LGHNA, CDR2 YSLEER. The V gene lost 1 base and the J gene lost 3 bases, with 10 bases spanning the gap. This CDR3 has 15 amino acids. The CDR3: CASSQGTGYYNEQFF. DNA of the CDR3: TGCGCCAGCAGCCAAGGGACGGGGTACTACAATGAGCAGTTCTTC.

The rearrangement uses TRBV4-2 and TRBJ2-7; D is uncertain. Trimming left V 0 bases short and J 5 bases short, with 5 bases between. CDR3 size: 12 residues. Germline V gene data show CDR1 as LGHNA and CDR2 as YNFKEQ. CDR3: CASSQDRDEQYF. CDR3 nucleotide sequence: TGTGCCAGCAGCCAAGATCGAGACGAGCAGTACTTC.

DNA of the CDR3: TGTGCCAGTAGTCAGGGAGCAGCGCTCGGGGCTTTCTTT. This encodes CASSQGAALGAFF. The chain has TRBV19 and TRBJ1-1; weak D call: TRBD1 (5 bases). The CDR3 contains 13 residues. Germline V gene lookup returns CDR1 LNHDA and CDR2 SQIVND (reference sequence). The V end was cut by 5 bases, the J end by 11 bases, with 18 bases between.

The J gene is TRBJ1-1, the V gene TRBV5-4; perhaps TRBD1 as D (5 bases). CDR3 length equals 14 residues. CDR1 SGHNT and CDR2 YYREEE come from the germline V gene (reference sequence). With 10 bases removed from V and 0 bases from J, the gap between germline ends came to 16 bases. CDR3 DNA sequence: TGTGCCGCCAGAGGGGCGGCAATGAACACTGAAGCTTTCTTT. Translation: CAARGAAMNTEAFF.

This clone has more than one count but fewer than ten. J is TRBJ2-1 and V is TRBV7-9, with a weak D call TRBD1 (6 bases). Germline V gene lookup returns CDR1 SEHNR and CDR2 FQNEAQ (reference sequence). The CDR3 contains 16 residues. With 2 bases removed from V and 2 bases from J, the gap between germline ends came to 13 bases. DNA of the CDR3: TGTGCCAGCAGCTTAACAGGGCTAGGGCCCTACAATGAGCAGTTCTTC. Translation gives CASSLTGLGPYNEQFF.

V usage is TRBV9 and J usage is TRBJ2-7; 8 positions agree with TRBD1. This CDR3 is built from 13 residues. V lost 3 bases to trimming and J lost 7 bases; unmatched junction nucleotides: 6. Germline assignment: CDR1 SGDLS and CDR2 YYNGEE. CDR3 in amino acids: CASSEGQGGEQYF. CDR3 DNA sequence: TGTGCCAGCAGCGAAGGACAGGGCGGTGAGCAGTACTTC.

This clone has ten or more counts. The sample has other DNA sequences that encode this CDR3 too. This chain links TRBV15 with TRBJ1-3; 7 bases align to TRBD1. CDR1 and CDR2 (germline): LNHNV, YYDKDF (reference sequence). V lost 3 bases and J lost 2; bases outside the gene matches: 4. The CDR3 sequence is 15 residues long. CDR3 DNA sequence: TGTGCCACCAGCAGGCGACAGGGTACTGGAAACACCATATATTTT. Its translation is CATSRRQGTGNTIYF.

The CDR3 loop is CASTEPWGLDQPQHF. In nucleotides, the CDR3 is TGTGCCAGCACCGAACCTTGGGGGCTTGATCAGCCCCAGCATTTT. J is TRBJ1-5 and V is TRBV6-1; possibly TRBD1 for D (6 bases). Germline V gene data show CDR1 as MNHNS and CDR2 as SASEGT. The CDR3 has 15 amino acids. Trimming took off 7 bases at V and 5 bases at J, with 18 bases between the two ends.

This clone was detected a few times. The CDR3 DNA reads TGTGCCAGCAGTGTGGGGATTAAGGGAGCTTTCTTT. Translating gives CASSVGIKGAFF. The chain joins TRBV6-1 to TRBJ1-1; D is unclear. Germline assignment: CDR1 MNHNS and CDR2 SASEGT. The CDR3 loop spans 12 amino acids. The ends were cut back, 4 bases at V and 10 bases at J, with 13 bases in the middle.